The next 8 T cell receptor beta chains were all read from a single sample in a study of T-cell memory formation after mild COVID-19. TCRdb passed the 5' RACE reads through MiXCR, listing each CDR3 protein once. The sample has about 110,000 distinct CDR3 sequences, around 17% seen once; the top ten hold around 5.5%. Sequenced input: PBMCs or a T cell subset sorted from them (not recorded which). These receptors came from a man between 18 and 35 years old who had mild COVID-19 (a few samples of this study predate the infection). Cell type and time point are not known.

This clonotype was found a few times. This chain joins TRBV6-4 and TRBJ2-1, with a tentative D call TRBD2 (6 bases). Between the trimmed V and J ends, which lost 5 bases and 4 bases, there was a span of 15 bases. The length of the CDR3 is 15 residues. Looked up from germline, CDR1 is MRHNA and CDR2 is SNTAGT. This CDR3 reads CASSRDPGGYNEQFF. The CDR3 region has the DNA TGTGCCAGCAGTAGGGACCCTGGGGGGTACAATGAGCAGTTCTTC.

The table lists this clonotype with a few counts. The chain links TRBV10-2 to TRBJ2-2, with D unclear. Per the germline V gene, CDR1 is WSHSY and CDR2 is SAAADI. This CDR3 spans 11 amino acids. The germline V and J ends were trimmed by 7 bases and 5 bases, with 5 bases remaining between them. The CDR3 loop is CASMGTGELFF. CDR3 nucleotides: TGCGCCAGCATGGGGACCGGGGAGCTGTTTTTT.

This clonotype has at least ten counts. CDR3: CAWSEGSDTQYF. The CDR3 DNA is TGTGCCTGGTCGGAAGGATCAGATACGCAGTATTTT. The J gene is TRBJ2-3, the V gene TRBV30; D is unclear. CDR1 is GTSNPN and CDR2 is SVGIG in the germline V gene (reference sequence). V dropped 5 bases and J dropped 4 bases, with 10 bases sitting between them. The CDR3 loop spans 12 amino acids.

The J gene is TRBJ2-3, the V gene TRBV11-3; 10 nucleotides match TRBD2. The CDR3 contains 17 residues. Germline trimming cut 1 base from V and 2 bases from J; bases unmatched to any gene: 6. Germline CDR1 SGHNT, CDR2 YENEEA. Written as DNA, the CDR3 is TGTGCCAGCAGCTTAGGCCCTAGCGGGGGCACCACAGATACGCAGTATTTT. Amino acids: CASSLGPSGGTTDTQYF.

This clonotype was detected ten times or more. This chain connects TRBV7-9 to TRBJ2-4; either TRBD1 or TRBD2 may supply D (6 bases each). Germline V gene data show CDR1 as SEHNR and CDR2 as FQNEAQ (reference sequence). CDR3 length: 14 residues. The V end was cut by 2 bases, the J end by 5 bases, with 10 bases between. Here the CDR3 DNA reads TGTGCCAGCAGCTTACGGGGGCCCCAAAACATTCAGTACTTC. It is translated as CASSLRGPQNIQYF.

This clonotype was counted many times. The gene calls are TRBV7-8 and TRBJ2-2; TRBD2 might be the D (6 bases). Trimming pared 5 bases from V and 7 bases from J, leaving 20 bases between. Germline CDR1 SGHVS, CDR2 FQNEAQ. CDR3 size: 16 residues. The CDR3 here is CASSPIRRGRSGELFF. In DNA form, the CDR3 reads TGTGCCAGCAGCCCTATAAGGAGGGGAAGGAGCGGGGAGCTGTTTTTT.

This chain connects TRBV12-3 or TRBV12-4 to TRBJ2-2; no clear D. This CDR3 is built from 11 residues. The V and J ends lost 7 bases and 9 bases respectively, with 9 bases between them. The CDR3 reads CASIPSRELFF. DNA for the CDR3: TGTGCCAGCATTCCCTCGCGGGAGCTGTTTTTT.

The chain uses TRBV12-3 or TRBV12-4 and TRBJ1-2; weak D call: TRBD1 (6 bases). With 5 bases removed from V and 2 bases from J, the gap between germline ends came to 15 bases. This CDR3 is 15 amino acids long. CDR3 sequence: CASSARTAQNYGYTF. The CDR3 DNA reads TGTGCCAGCAGTGCGAGGACAGCCCAGAACTATGGCTACACCTTC.